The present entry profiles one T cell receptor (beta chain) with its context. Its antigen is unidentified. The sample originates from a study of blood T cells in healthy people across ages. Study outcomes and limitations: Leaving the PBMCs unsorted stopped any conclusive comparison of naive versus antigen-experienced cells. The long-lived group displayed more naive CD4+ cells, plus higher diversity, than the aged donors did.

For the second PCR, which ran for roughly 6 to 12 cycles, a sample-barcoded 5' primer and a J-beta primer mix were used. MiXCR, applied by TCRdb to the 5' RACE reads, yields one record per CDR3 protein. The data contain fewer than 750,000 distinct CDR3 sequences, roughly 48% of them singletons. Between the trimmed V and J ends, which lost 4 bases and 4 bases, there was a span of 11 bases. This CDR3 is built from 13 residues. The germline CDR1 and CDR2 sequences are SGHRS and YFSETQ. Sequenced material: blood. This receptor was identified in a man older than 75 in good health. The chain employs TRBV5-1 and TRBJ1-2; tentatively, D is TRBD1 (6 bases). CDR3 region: CASSLDSLYGYTF. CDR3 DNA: TGCGCCAGCAGCCTGGACAGCCTCTATGGCTACACCTTC.